This note documents a single T cell receptor (beta chain) sequence. Its antigen is still unknown. Profiled with immunoSEQ multiplex PCR; TCRdb holds only in-frame clones, not every one. This table has 55,000 to 80,000 clones, approximately 80% appearing once. The data derive from a study of radiotherapy plus CTLA-4 blockade in lung cancer. Overall study context: Roughly 17% of patients responded objectively, and roughly 30% achieved disease control.

The germline CDR1 and CDR2 sequences are SNHLY and FYNNEI. V dropped 4 bases and J dropped 1 base, with 10 bases sitting between them. This CDR3 has 14 residues. Study-wide results and caveats: Best predicting response, reportedly, were early blood T cell clone dynamics, with interferon-beta. Among blood TCR repertoires after radiotherapy plus ipilimumab, tumor-derived clones expanded.

People whose metastatic non-small-cell lung cancer was chemo-refractory got focal radiation along with CTLA-4 blockade by ipilimumab. The chain combines TRBV2 with TRBJ1-1; TRBD1 might be the D (5 bases). Material: peripheral blood, obtained from a patient treated with radiotherapy plus ipilimumab. This sequence was found in a human donor with non-small cell lung cancer who had a complete response to radiotherapy plus ipilimumab. The CDR3 loop is CASSVQGTNTEAFF. DNA for the CDR3: TGTGCCAGCAGTGTGCAAGGGACGAACACTGAAGCTTTCTTT.